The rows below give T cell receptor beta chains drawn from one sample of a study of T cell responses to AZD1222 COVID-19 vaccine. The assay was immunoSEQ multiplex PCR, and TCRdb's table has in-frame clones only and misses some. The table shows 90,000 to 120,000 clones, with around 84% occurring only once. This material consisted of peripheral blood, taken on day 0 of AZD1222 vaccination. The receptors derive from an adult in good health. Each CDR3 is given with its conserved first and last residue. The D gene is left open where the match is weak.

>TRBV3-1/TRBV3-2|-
CASSDFPRASAEAFF
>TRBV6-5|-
CAGRRDGGSTGELFF
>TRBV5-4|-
CASSSRTEYEQYF
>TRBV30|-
CAWTGATNEKLFF
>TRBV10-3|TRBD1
CATTGNKAHTDTQYF
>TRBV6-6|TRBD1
CASGTAYNSPLHF
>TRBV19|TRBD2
CASSIIVAGGRRETQYF
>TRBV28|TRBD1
CASTQDRGDQPQHF
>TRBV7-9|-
CASSTDSYLSPLHF
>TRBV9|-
CASSVDLNQPQHF
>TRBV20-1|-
CSARDPSEAFF
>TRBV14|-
CASSQPGTNEAFF
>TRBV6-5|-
CASSTGGSGNTIYF
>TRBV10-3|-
CAISESGTPNNQPQHF
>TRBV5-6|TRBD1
CASSYGQGETQYF
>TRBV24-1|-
CATSDLGGGALVDTQYF
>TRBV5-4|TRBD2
CASSRTSGQETQYF
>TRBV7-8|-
CASSLGVSAFDEQYF
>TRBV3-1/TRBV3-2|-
CASSQGRAVPSEQYF
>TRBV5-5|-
CASSYPQAYEQYF
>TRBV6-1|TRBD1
CASSWDREDYEQYF
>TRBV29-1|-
CSVGPTGVWQPQHF
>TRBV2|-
CASSGVGNYGYTF
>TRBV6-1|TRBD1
CASRTAGGGNYGYTF
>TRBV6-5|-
CASSPNREEKLFF
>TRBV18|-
CASSPPGHNSPLHF
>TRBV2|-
CAKRSLNGYTF
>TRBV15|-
CATSWRTATDSPLHF
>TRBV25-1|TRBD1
CASSDDRGNVRGQPQHF
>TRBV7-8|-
CASSLNPRTTSNTGELFF
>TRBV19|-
CASTQRGLGNTEAFF
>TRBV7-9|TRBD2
CASSLRSSGGTLGNEQFF
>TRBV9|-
CASSLRGESNYGYTF